Following are 27 T cell receptor beta chains from one sample sequenced in a study of CD8+CD57+ T cells in acquired aplastic anemia listed by TCRdb under 2018. Sequencing instrument: Illumina HiSeq 2000. Genomic DNA served as template for TCR beta VDJ combination and CDR3 sequence profiling. The public sequencing data were trimmed at Q25 with fastp and processed into clonotypes with MiXCR by TCRdb, which kept only in-frame beta chains. Merged by CDR3 protein, the rows form single entries marked with the most common genes and DNA. The sample table lists approximately 160,000 distinct CDR3 sequences, approximately 43% of them with a count of one. In total, the top ten clones hold about 1.1% of the sample. Sequenced: sorted CD4+, CD8+, or CD8+CD57+ T cells (not recorded which) from PBMCs. Receptors were obtained from a human donor in good health.

This clonotype was seen only a few times. The V gene is TRBV6-2 or TRBV6-3, the J gene TRBJ2-5, with 8 bases identical to TRBD2. The V segment lost 6 bases and the J segment 7 bases; nucleotides outside the gene matches: 13. Germline CDR1 MNHEY, CDR2 SVGEGT. This CDR3 has 15 residues. In nucleotides, the CDR3 is TGTGCCAGCAGCCTCTACGCGGGGGGCCGGGGGACCCAGTACTTC. Protein sequence: CASSLYAGGRGTQYF.

This clonotype was picked up many times. The chain carries TRBV20-1 and TRBJ2-1; 9 bases fit TRBD1. V lost 0 bases and J lost 6; bases outside the gene matches: 9. Looked up from germline, CDR1 is DFQATT and CDR2 is SNEGSKA (reference sequence). CDR3 length equals 16 residues. The CDR3: CSARDGQGIYLNEQFF. The CDR3 DNA reads TGCAGTGCTAGAGATGGACAGGGGATATACCTCAATGAGCAGTTCTTC.

The chain uses TRBV20-1 and TRBJ1-1; a weak D match, TRBD1 (5 bases). CDR3 length: 13 amino acids. V was trimmed by 2 bases and J by 5 bases, leaving 12 bases between them. Germline CDR1 is DFQATT and CDR2 is SNEGSKA (reference sequence). The chain's CDR3 is CSARIHEGTEAFF. The CDR3 DNA reads TGCAGTGCTAGAATCCACGAGGGGACTGAAGCTTTCTTT.

This clonotype was seen only a few times. J is TRBJ2-3 and V is TRBV7-6, with TRBD2 as a possible D gene (5 bases). This CDR3 is 13 amino acids long. Germline CDR1 SGHVS, CDR2 FNYEAQ. The germline V and J ends were trimmed by 5 bases and 4 bases, with 10 bases remaining between them. In DNA, the CDR3 is TGTGCCAGCAGCGCGAGGGCTGCAGATACGCAGTATTTT. Translation gives CASSARAADTQYF. The complete variable domain, with remaining parts taken from reference TRBV7-6 and TRBJ2-3, reads GAGVSQSPRYKVTKRGQDVALRCDPISGHVSLYWYRQALGQGPEFLTYFNYEAQQDKSGLPNDRFSAERPEGSISTLTIQRTEQRDSAMYRCASSARAADTQYFGPGTRLTVL.

There are many counts of this clonotype. The chain has TRBV4-3 and TRBJ1-1, with TRBD1 as a possible D gene (6 bases). Germline V CDR1 and CDR2: LGHNA, YSLEER. The CDR3 totals 16 residues. V lost 0 bases to trimming and J lost 5 bases, with 16 bases between them. CDR3 in amino acids: CASSQDVRSGATEAFF. The CDR3 coding sequence is TGCGCCAGCAGCCAAGATGTCCGTTCGGGGGCGACTGAAGCTTTCTTT.

This clonotype occurred a few times. The chain couples TRBV7-8 to TRBJ2-1; D is uncertain. Trimming stripped 0 bases from V and 4 bases from J, with 4 bases between. This CDR3 is built from 13 residues. Per the germline V gene, CDR1 is SGHVS and CDR2 is FQNEAQ. DNA for the CDR3: TGTGCCAGCAGCTTAGCAGCGTACAATGAGCAGTTCTTC. It is translated as CASSLAAYNEQFF.

This clonotype was seen many times. DNA for the CDR3: TGTGCCAGCAGCGCTCTCGGCGGGGGTTGGAACACTGAAGCTTTCTTT. Residues: CASSALGGGWNTEAFF. This chain links TRBV9 with TRBJ1-1, with a tentative D call TRBD1 (5 bases). V lost 3 bases to trimming and J lost 1 base, with 16 bases between them. The CDR3 extends over 16 amino acids. Germline loops: CDR1 SGDLS, CDR2 YYNGEE.

This clonotype was recorded once. CDR3 in DNA: TGTGCCAGCAGCGATCTGACAGGGGGCCAAGAGACCCAGTACTTC. This encodes CASSDLTGGQETQYF. The V gene is TRBV7-7, the J gene TRBJ2-5; TRBD1 agrees at 9 bases. Germline CDR1 SSHAT, CDR2 FNYEAQ (reference sequence). The ends lost 5 bases at V and 1 base at J; junction bases unmatched: 5. The CDR3 runs 15 residues.

Regarding this clonotype: Likely a read error: the CDR3 ends without its conserved phenylalanine or tryptophan. The chain couples TRBV19 to TRBJ1-2; TRBD1 matches 8 bases. This CDR3 spans 15 amino acids. Germline loops: CDR1 LNHDA, CDR2 SQIVND (reference sequence). The CDR3 region is CASSIRGQVKYGYTS. CDR3 coding DNA: TGTGCCAGCAGTATACGGGGACAGGTGAAGTATGGCTACACCTCC.

This clonotype came up many times. The chain couples TRBV19 to TRBJ1-1; possible D gene TRBD1, 5 bases. CDR3 length equals 14 residues. Trimming cost V 3 bases and J 3 bases, with 11 bases left between them. CDR1 is LNHDA, CDR2 SQIVND, per germline (reference sequence). The CDR3 nucleotides read TGTGCCAGTAGTATCGGGGCGTGGGACACTGAAGCTTTCTTT. Its translation: CASSIGAWDTEAFF. Full variable domain (outside the CDR3, taken from reference TRBV19 and TRBJ1-1): DGGITQSPKYLFRKEGQNVTLSCEQNLNHDAMYWYRQDPGQGLRLIYYSQIVNDFQKGDIAEGYSVSREKKESFPLTVTSAQKNPTAFYLCASSIGAWDTEAFFGQGTRLTVV.

Regarding this clonotype: Its ends do not fully match the called genes, so a read error is possible. This chain uses TRBV19 with TRBJ1-1; D not resolved. The germline CDR1 and CDR2 sequences are LNHDA and SQIVND (reference sequence). The CDR3 consists of 14 residues. The CDR3 spells CASSLAGSGTEALF. In DNA form, the CDR3 reads TGTGCCAGCAGCCTAGCGGGGTCGGGAACTGAAGCTCTCTTT.

This clonotype was counted ten times or more. The genes are TRBV12-3 or TRBV12-4 and TRBJ2-7; D call uncertain. The CDR3 consists of 13 residues. V was shortened by 4 bases and J by 2 bases, with 9 bases between the two germline ends. CDR3 in amino acids: CASSSSAAYEQYF. For the CDR3, the DNA is TGTGCCAGCAGTTCCAGCGCGGCCTACGAGCAGTACTTC.

This clonotype turned up a few times. V gene TRBV24-1 combines with J gene TRBJ2-7; no definite D call. This CDR3 is built from 11 residues. From germline, CDR1 is KGHDR and CDR2 SFDVKD. Trimming shortened V by 0 bases and J by 8 bases, and 4 bases separated the two germline ends. The CDR3 DNA is TGTGCCACCAGTGATTTGGACAAGCAGTACTTC. Its protein product is CATSDLDKQYF.

This clonotype was detected ten times or more. This rearrangement joins TRBV4-2 to TRBJ2-6; D assignment may be TRBD1 or TRBD2 (5 bases each). The CDR3 length is 16 residues. The germline V gene has CDR1 LGHNA and CDR2 YNFKEQ. The V and J ends lost 0 bases and 4 bases respectively, with 10 bases between them. CDR3 nucleotides: TGTGCCAGCAGCCAAGACGAGGGGACCGGGGCCAACGTCCTGACTTTC. It specifies CASSQDEGTGANVLTF.

As regards this clonotype: This is likely a read error, given that the CDR3 carries no conserved phenylalanine or tryptophan at its end. Because the CDR3's place on the DNA is in doubt, the DNA is left out and the CDR3 is given as listed by TCRdb. The CDR3 here is CSVDGGYMGNTIYL. V gene TRBV29-1 combines with J gene TRBJ1-3; the table gives TRBD1 as D, unverified against the DNA. Looked up from germline, CDR1 is SQVTM and CDR2 is ANQGSEA. The CDR3 is 14 residues long, counting both termini.

Notes on this clonotype: The junction departs from germline at one end; a sequencing error may be responsible. V is TRBV7-9 and J is TRBJ1-2; possible D gene TRBD1, 5 bases. CDR3 length: 13 amino acids. Germline CDR1 is SEHNR and CDR2 is FQNEAQ (reference sequence). The DNA of the CDR3 is TGTGCCAGCAGGCATGGGGGGAACTATTGCTACACCTTC. This codes for CASRHGGNYCYTF. Filled out from reference TRBV7-9 and TRBJ1-2, the complete variable domain reads DTGVSQNPRHKITKRGQNVTFRCDPISEHNRLYWYRQTLGQGPEFLTYFQNEAQLEKSRLLSDRFSAERPKGSFSTLEIQRTEQGDSAMYLCASRHGGNYCYTFGSGTRLTVV.

This clonotype was counted only a few times. V and J are TRBV15 and TRBJ1-1; D not certain. The CDR3 contains 14 residues. Germline CDR1 and CDR2: LNHNV and YYDKDF (reference sequence). V lost 3 bases, J lost 3 bases, and 11 bases lay in between. The CDR3 reads CATSSDGSYTEAFF. The CDR3 DNA reads TGTGCCACCAGCAGTGATGGGTCCTACACTGAAGCTTTCTTT.

The sample holds one count of this clonotype. The chain carries TRBV2 and TRBJ2-7, with TRBD2 matching over 7 bases. This CDR3 has 12 amino acids. The V segment lost 10 bases and the J segment 5 bases; nucleotides outside the gene matches: 8. The germline V gene encodes CDR1 SNHLY and CDR2 FYNNEI. In nucleotides, the CDR3 is TGTGCCACCCAATCGGGACTAAACGAGCAGTACTTC. Its translation is CATQSGLNEQYF.

About this clonotype: Mismatch with germline at one junction end may stem from a read error. The chain joins TRBV7-3 to TRBJ2-3, with D perhaps matching TRBD2 (7 bases). Per germline, CDR1 SGHTA and CDR2 FQGTGA. The CDR3 has 15 amino acids. The CDR3 DNA sequence: TGTGCCAGCAGTTTAATGGCGGGGGCGGTAGATACGCAGTATTTT. Encoded protein: CASSLMAGAVDTQYF.

The chain carries TRBV29-1 and TRBJ2-5, with 10 bases fitting TRBD2. The germline V gene encodes CDR1 SQVTM and CDR2 ANQGSEA. The CDR3 length is 11 residues. Germline trimming cut 8 bases from V and 5 bases from J; bases unmatched to any gene: 2. CDR3 nucleotide sequence: TGCAGCAGCGGGAGGGAGGAGACCCAGTACTTC. This sequence encodes CSSGREETQYF.

This rearrangement joins TRBV29-1 to TRBJ1-4; D uncertain. Between the trimmed V and J ends, which lost 5 bases and 3 bases, there was a span of 4 bases. Germline CDR1 and CDR2: SQVTM and ANQGSEA. The CDR3 spans 11 residues. CDR3 DNA: TGCAGCGTTTGGGCTAATGAAAAACTGTTTTTT. This codes for CSVWANEKLFF.

This clonotype has just one count. The rearrangement uses TRBV7-9 and TRBJ2-2, with D unresolved. V dropped 1 base and J dropped 5 bases, with 5 bases sitting between them. The CDR3 has 13 residues. Germline V gene sequence: CDR1 SEHNR, CDR2 FQNEAQ (reference sequence). CDR3 DNA: TGTGCCAGCAGCTTAGATATGACCGGGGAGCTGTTTTTT. Protein: CASSLDMTGELFF.

J is TRBJ1-2 and V is TRBV27; TRBD1 agrees at 8 bases. This CDR3 has 14 residues. The V gene end was trimmed by 5 bases and the J gene end by 3 bases; junction bases not matched to a gene: 5. The germline CDR1 and CDR2 sequences are MNHEY and SMNVEV (reference sequence). The CDR3 nucleotides read TGTGCCAGCAGTCAGGGGGCATGGGACTATGGCTACACCTTC. Residues: CASSQGAWDYGYTF.

The rearrangement links TRBV20-1 to TRBJ2-1, with a weak D call TRBD2 (5 bases). This CDR3 comprises 13 residues. The ends were cut back, 6 bases at V and 1 base at J, with 10 bases in the middle. Looked up from germline, CDR1 is DFQATT and CDR2 is SNEGSKA (reference sequence). The CDR3 spells CSARTDSYNEQFF. The CDR3 nucleotides read TGCAGTGCCAGGACTGATTCCTACAATGAGCAGTTCTTC.

This clonotype was counted at least ten times. CDR3 sequence reads: CSARGQGVHASTDTQYF. The CDR3, as DNA: TGCAGTGCTAGAGGCCAAGGGGTCCACGCTAGCACAGATACGCAGTATTTT. This chain joins TRBV20-1 and TRBJ2-3; D is perhaps TRBD1 (5 bases). This CDR3 is built from 17 residues. CDR1 is DFQATT and CDR2 is SNEGSKA in the germline V gene (reference sequence). Trimming removed 1 base at V and 0 bases at J, with 17 bases between.

This clonotype was observed many times. The rearrangement uses TRBV4-2 and TRBJ2-1; TRBD2 aligns across 8 bases. CDR1 LGHNA and CDR2 YNFKEQ come from the germline V gene. This CDR3 has 16 residues. J gave up 4 bases and V 0 bases, and 5 bases lay outside the gene matches. The DNA of the CDR3 is TGTGCCAGCAGCCAAGACCACGGGGGGGCATACAATGAGCAGTTCTTC. This codes for CASSQDHGGAYNEQFF.

In nucleotides, the CDR3 is TGTGCCAGCAGTGAAGGGGCTGGGGATGAGCAGTTCTTC. Protein: CASSEGAGDEQFF. The rearrangement uses TRBV2 and TRBJ2-1; no firm D call. The V end lost 1 base, the J end lost 8 bases, and 9 bases lay between the germline ends. Germline CDR1 SNHLY, CDR2 FYNNEI. The CDR3 extends over 13 amino acids.